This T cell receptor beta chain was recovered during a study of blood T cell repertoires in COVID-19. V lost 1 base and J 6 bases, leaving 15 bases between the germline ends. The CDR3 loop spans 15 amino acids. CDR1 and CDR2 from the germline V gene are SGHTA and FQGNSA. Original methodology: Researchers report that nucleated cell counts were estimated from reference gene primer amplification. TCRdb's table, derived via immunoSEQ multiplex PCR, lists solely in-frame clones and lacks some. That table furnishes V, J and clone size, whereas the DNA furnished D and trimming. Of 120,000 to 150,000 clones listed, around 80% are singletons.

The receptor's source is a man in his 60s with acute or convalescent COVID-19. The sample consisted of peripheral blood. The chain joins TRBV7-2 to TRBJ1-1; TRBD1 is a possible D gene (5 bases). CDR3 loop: CASSLDLGRAPEAFF. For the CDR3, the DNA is TGTGCCAGCAGCTTAGATCTAGGCAGGGCCCCTGAAGCTTTCTTT.